This T cell receptor beta chain was sequenced for a study of T-cell memory formation after mild COVID-19. Study in general: TCR clusters were largely donor specific. Study outcomes and limitations: Cross-reactive memory apparently joined, as some responding clones appeared in pre-infection memory. CD4+ bias marked clones expanding day 15 to 37, unlike balanced contracting clones.

Remarks on this clonotype: Its target is unknown.

TCRdb processed the 5' RACE reads anew with MiXCR; each CDR3 protein has one entry. Seen here are under 200,000 distinct CDR3 sequences, around a tenth observed once, and the top ten hold roughly 3.8%. The clonotype comes from a man aged 18 to 29 who had mild COVID-19 (a few samples of this study predate the infection). Cell type and time point are not known. Sequencing used PBMCs or a T cell subset sorted from them (not recorded which).

CDR3 region: CASSLDEGYTEAFF. DNA for the CDR3: TGCGCCAGCAGCTTGGACGAGGGGTACACTGAAGCTTTCTTT. This sequence joins TRBV5-1 and TRBJ1-1, with D possibly being TRBD1 (5 bases). Trimming shortened V by 0 bases and J by 3 bases, and 9 bases separated the two germline ends. Germline V gene lookup returns CDR1 SGHRS and CDR2 YFSETQ. The CDR3 is made up of 14 amino acids.